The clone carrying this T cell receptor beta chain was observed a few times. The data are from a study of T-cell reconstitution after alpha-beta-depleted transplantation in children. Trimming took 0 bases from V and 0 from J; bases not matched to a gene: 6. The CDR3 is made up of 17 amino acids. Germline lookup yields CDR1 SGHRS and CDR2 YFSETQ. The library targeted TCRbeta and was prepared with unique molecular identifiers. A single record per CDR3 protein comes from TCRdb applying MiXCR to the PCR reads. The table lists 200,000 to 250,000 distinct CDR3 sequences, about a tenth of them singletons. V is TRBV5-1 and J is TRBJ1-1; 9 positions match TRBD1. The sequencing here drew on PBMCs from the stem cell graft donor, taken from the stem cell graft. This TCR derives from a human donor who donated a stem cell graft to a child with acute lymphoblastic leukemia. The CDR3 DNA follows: TGCGCCAGCAGCTTGGGTTGGGACAGGGAGCTGAACACTGAAGCTTTCTTT. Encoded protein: CASSLGWDRELNTEAFF.